This TCR beta chain came from a study of T-cell reconstitution after alpha-beta-depleted transplantation in children. As it was prepared, the TCRbeta library received unique molecular identifiers. TCRdb itself ran the PCR reads through MiXCR, one entry per CDR3 protein. Here the sample spans around 78,000 distinct CDR3 sequences, 6% to 8.5% being singletons. CDR1 is SGHNT, CDR2 YYREEE, per germline (reference sequence). Deletions cut 2 bases from V and 0 bases from J, with 8 bases between. This CDR3 spans 15 amino acids. The chain links TRBV5-4 to TRBJ2-2, with D unresolved. The sequence was obtained from a human donor who donated a stem cell graft to a child with acute lymphoblastic leukemia. The sample in question was PBMCs from the stem cell graft donor, obtained from the stem cell graft. The CDR3 protein is CASSFGHANTGELFF. The CDR3, as DNA: TGTGCCAGCAGCTTCGGCCACGCGAACACCGGGGAGCTGTTTTTT.